The table lists the clone carrying this T cell receptor beta chain with a count of one. Its antigen is not identified. This entry belongs to a study of shared clonotypes between healthy human individuals. The CDR3 is 16 amino acids. V lost 3 bases, J lost 6 bases, and 6 bases stayed unmatched. Germline V gene data show CDR1 as GTSNPN and CDR2 as SVGIG (reference sequence). The assay was run at deep level. Each PCR replicate from the sorted subsets contained around 0.2 ug DNA, which is some 30,000 T cell genomes. Produced via immunoSEQ multiplex PCR; TCRdb's table is partial and in-frame only. This table has 300,000 or so clones, less than 85% appearing once. Study outcomes and limitations: The naive CD4 repertoires of a handful of donors were compared, and roughly 5% of clonotypes were shared. Only a few donors were included, so the genetic and exposure-history diversity represented was limited.

The origin of this receptor is a man under 40 in good health. Sequenced material: memory CD4+ T cells sorted from blood. This sample's subset: CD45RA-negative fraction. V usage is TRBV30 and J usage is TRBJ2-1; 15 bases agree with TRBD2. This CDR3 reads CAWSRGLAGGRNEQFF. CDR3 sequence (DNA): TGTGCCTGGAGCCGAGGACTAGCGGGAGGGCGCAATGAGCAGTTCTTC.